One and the same sample provided the 5 T cell receptor beta chains below, sequenced in a study of breast tumors, draining lymph nodes, adjacent tissues (dated by TCRdb to the mid-2010s). Library construction relied on multiplex PCR. TCRdb shows the sequencer as Illumina HiSeq 2000. The public reads were reanalyzed by TCRdb: fastp trimming at Q25, MiXCR alignment, in-frame beta chains only. For every CDR3 protein sequence, its rows merge into one entry that carries the most common genes and DNA. This sample has about 13,000 distinct CDR3 sequences in its table, and 45% to 55% of those were observed once. The ten largest clones capture approximately 40% of the sample. The sequenced sample was tumor-adjacent breast tissue. The source is a female donor with breast cancer. Some clones in this sample may be carry-over from other donors' samples.

This clonotype was counted ten times or more. Just one base apart from a much larger clone, this may be a read error. The genes are TRBV7-8 and TRBJ2-6; TRBD1 agrees at 7 bases. Germline V gives CDR1 SGHVS, CDR2 FQNEAQ. CDR3 length: 15 residues. The CDR3 sequence: CASSLAGTGANVLPF. CDR3 DNA: TGTGCCAGCAGCTTAGCGGGAACAGGGGCCAACGTCCTGCCTTTC.

The chain has TRBV19 and TRBJ2-3, with 10 bases identical to TRBD2. V gave up 9 bases and J gave up 6 bases; unmatched junction bases: 9. Per the germline V gene, CDR1 is LNHDA and CDR2 is SQIVND (reference sequence). This CDR3 is 14 amino acids long. The DNA for the CDR3 is TGTGCCAGCGATAGCGGGAGGTCATGGGATACGCAGTATTTT. Its translation: CASDSGRSWDTQYF.

Many counts were recorded for this clonotype. The chain has TRBV30 and TRBJ1-6; TRBD1 aligns across 9 bases. V lost 0 bases and J lost 7; bases outside the gene matches: 1. Per germline, CDR1 GTSNPN and CDR2 SVGIG (reference sequence). The CDR3 consists of 14 residues. The CDR3 region is CAWSVGTGNSPLHF. The CDR3 DNA reads as TGTGCCTGGAGTGTAGGGACAGGGAATTCACCCCTCCACTTT.

This chain uses TRBV6-1 with TRBJ1-2, with D unclear. Germline-derived CDR1 and CDR2 are MNHNS and SASEGT. With 7 bases removed from V and 8 bases from J, the gap between germline ends came to 20 bases. The CDR3 covers 14 residues. CDR3 residues: CASNLGWAPRGYTF. CDR3 sequence (DNA): TGTGCCAGCAACCTTGGCTGGGCACCTCGAGGCTACACCTTC.

This sequence joins TRBV7-6 and TRBJ2-5; 9 nucleotides match TRBD1. V trimming: 5 bases; J trimming: 2 bases; junction bases outside the gene matches: 6. This CDR3 comprises 15 residues. CDR1 and CDR2 (germline): SGHVS, FNYEAQ. CDR3 protein: CASSAAGTGQETQYF. CDR3 nucleotides: TGTGCCAGCAGCGCCGCCGGGACAGGGCAAGAGACCCAGTACTTC. The full variable domain, completed using reference TRBV7-6 and TRBJ2-5, is GAGVSQSPRYKVTKRGQDVALRCDPISGHVSLYWYRQALGQGPEFLTYFNYEAQQDKSGLPNDRFSAERPEGSISTLTIQRTEQRDSAMYRCASSAAGTGQETQYFGPGTRLLVL.